A single sample gave rise to the 26 T cell receptor beta chains below, sequenced in a study of T-cell reconstitution after alpha-beta-depleted transplantation in children (dated by TCRdb to about 2016). Library generation was performed with PCR. Sequencing used an Illumina HiSeq 2500. TCR libraries were prepared with molecular barcoding, using unique molecular identifiers to normalize TCRbeta repertoire quantification. TCRdb cleaned the public reads at Q25 with fastp, built clones with MiXCR and kept in-frame beta chains. Every CDR3 protein is listed once, alongside the most common genes and DNA of its rows. The table for this sample lists about 610,000 distinct CDR3 sequences; 10% of them were counted only once. The ten largest clonotypes hold less than 5% of the sample. The sample here was PBMCs from the stem cell graft donor, taken from the stem cell graft. These TCRs come from a human donor who donated a stem cell graft to a child with acute myeloid leukemia.

This clonotype was seen many times. The chain recombines TRBV27 with TRBJ2-3; no reliable D call. The CDR3 covers 13 residues. Germline V gives CDR1 MNHEY, CDR2 SMNVEV (reference sequence). The V end lost 8 bases, the J end lost 10 bases, and 19 bases lay between the germline ends. The CDR3 DNA reads as TGTGCCAGCTCTATAACCCGGGTTGAGGCGCAGTATTTT. It translates to CASSITRVEAQYF.

V is TRBV20-1 and J is TRBJ2-7; D may correspond to TRBD1 or TRBD2 (5 bases each). Germline V gene lookup returns CDR1 DFQATT and CDR2 SNEGSKA (reference sequence). The CDR3 covers 11 residues. The V end was cut by 5 bases, the J end by 6 bases, with 11 bases between. In DNA form, the CDR3 reads TGCAGTGCTCGGGACGTCTTCGAGCAGTACTTC. Amino acids: CSARDVFEQYF.

The chain is built from TRBV20-1 and TRBJ2-1; no reliable D call. In germline, CDR1 is DFQATT, CDR2 SNEGSKA (reference sequence). The CDR3 spans 12 residues. The CDR3 loop reads CGTTILGNEQFF. CDR3 DNA sequence: TGCGGCACGACCATCCTTGGGAATGAGCAGTTCTTC.

This clonotype was detected many times. J is TRBJ1-1 and V is TRBV7-8, with unresolved D. This CDR3 has 13 residues. CDR1 SGHVS and CDR2 FQNEAQ come from the germline V gene. The V gene lost 1 base and the J gene lost 7 bases, with 10 bases spanning the gap. CDR3: CASSLGSDREAFF. The DNA of the CDR3 is TGTGCCAGCAGCTTAGGGTCAGACCGTGAAGCTTTCTTT. Filled out from reference TRBV7-8 and TRBJ1-1, the complete variable domain reads GAGVSQSPRYKVAKRGQDVALRCDPISGHVSLFWYQQALGQGPEFLTYFQNEAQLDKSGLPSDRFFAERPEGSVSTLKIQRTQQEDSAVYLCASSLGSDREAFFGQGTRLTVV.

This clonotype was counted many times. The gene calls are TRBV5-6 and TRBJ2-4; weak D call: TRBD1 (6 bases). This CDR3 has 15 residues. CDR1 and CDR2 (germline): SGHDT, YYEEEE. Trimming removed 0 bases from V and 2 bases from J, with 9 bases in between. Here the CDR3 reads CASSLVTGPKNIQYF. For the CDR3, the DNA is TGTGCCAGCAGCTTGGTAACAGGGCCCAAAAACATTCAGTACTTC.

The sample holds many counts of this clonotype. J is TRBJ2-1 and V is TRBV12-3 or TRBV12-4; 10 positions match TRBD2. This CDR3 is 15 amino acids long. V shed 6 bases, J shed 2 bases, and the junction held 4 bases outside the gene matches. The CDR3 bases are TGTGCCAGCAGCCGAACTAGCGGGACCTACAATGAGCAGTTCTTC. It is translated as CASSRTSGTYNEQFF.

Many counts were recorded for this clonotype. The V call is TRBV28, the J call TRBJ2-4; a possible D gene is TRBD2 (5 bases). Trimming took off 3 bases at V and 8 bases at J, with 11 bases between the two ends. The germline V gene has CDR1 MDHEN and CDR2 SYDVKM. The CDR3 runs to 13 residues. The CDR3 DNA reads as TGTGCCAGCAGTTTCATCCCTAGCTACATTCAGTACTTC. Residues: CASSFIPSYIQYF.

This clonotype was detected many times. J is TRBJ2-7 and V is TRBV29-1; tentatively, D is TRBD2 (7 bases). Per the germline V gene, CDR1 is SQVTM and CDR2 is ANQGSEA. The germline V and J ends were trimmed by 5 bases and 1 base, with 15 bases remaining between them. There are 14 residues in the CDR3. The chain's CDR3 is CSVKLQGGSYEQYF. CDR3 in DNA: TGCAGCGTTAAGCTACAGGGAGGGTCCTACGAGCAGTACTTC.

This rearrangement joins TRBV7-3 to TRBJ1-1, with a possible D match to TRBD1 (5 bases). The CDR3 consists of 13 residues. Between the trimmed V and J ends, which lost 0 bases and 7 bases, there was a span of 9 bases. The germline V gene encodes CDR1 SGHTA and CDR2 FQGTGA. The CDR3 is CASSLTWGGEAFF. In DNA form, the CDR3 reads TGTGCCAGCAGCTTAACGTGGGGCGGTGAAGCTTTCTTT.

There are a few counts of this clonotype. This rearrangement joins TRBV14 to TRBJ1-5; 9 bases match TRBD1. The ends lost 7 bases at V and 4 bases at J; junction bases unmatched: 2. The CDR3 consists of 13 residues. From germline, CDR1 is SGHDN and CDR2 FVKESK. The DNA for the CDR3 is TGTGCCAGCATGGGACAGGGTAATCAGCCCCAGCATTTT. Amino acid sequence: CASMGQGNQPQHF.

The chain is built from TRBV11-1 and TRBJ2-6, with 14 positions matching TRBD2. With 4 bases clipped from V and 1 base from J, the junction kept 6 bases outside the gene matches. The CDR3 length is 19 residues. Germline V lookup: CDR1 SGHAT, CDR2 FQDESV (reference sequence). Written as DNA, the CDR3 is TGTGCCAGCAGCTGGGCAGGGACTAGCGGGAGTTCTGGGGCCAACGTCCTGACTTTC. Residues: CASSWAGTSGSSGANVLTF.

This clonotype appeared many times. The chain is built from TRBV6-2 or TRBV6-3 and TRBJ2-7; D gene uncertain. The V end was cut by 5 bases, the J end by 3 bases, with 5 bases between. The CDR3 covers 11 residues. Germline V gene data show CDR1 as MNHEY and CDR2 as SVGEGT. CDR3 coding DNA: TGTGCCAGCAGTACCCTCTACGAGCAGTACTTC. This encodes CASSTLYEQYF.

The chain recombines TRBV15 with TRBJ2-2; TRBD1 agrees at 7 bases. Trimming removed 5 bases from V and 4 bases from J; junction bases left unmatched: 10. The CDR3 consists of 16 residues. Germline lookup yields CDR1 LNHNV and CDR2 YYDKDF (reference sequence). This chain's CDR3 is CATSRYRDSPTGELFF. The CDR3 DNA follows: TGTGCCACCAGCCGTTATCGGGACAGCCCCACCGGGGAGCTGTTTTTT.

V usage is TRBV4-2 and J usage is TRBJ2-5; D not certain. CDR3 size: 13 residues. The ends were cut back, 1 base at V and 7 bases at J, with 10 bases in the middle. The germline V gene has CDR1 LGHNA and CDR2 YNFKEQ. CDR3 sequence (DNA): TGTGCCAGCAGCCAAGCACCCCTGGGGACCCAGTACTTC. Translated, it gives CASSQAPLGTQYF.

The sample holds a few counts of this clonotype. V usage is TRBV30 and J usage is TRBJ1-5; D possibly corresponds to TRBD1 (5 bases). CDR1 is GTSNPN, CDR2 SVGIG, per germline (reference sequence). Trimming took off 5 bases at V and 10 bases at J, with 18 bases between the two ends. CDR3 length: 13 amino acids. CDR3 amino acids: CAWGREAGHPQHF. The CDR3 region has the DNA TGTGCCTGGGGGCGTGAGGCCGGACACCCCCAGCATTTT.

This clonotype turned up a few times. J is TRBJ2-2 and V is TRBV30, with 7 nucleotides matching TRBD2. J gave up 1 base and V 4 bases, and 6 bases lay outside the gene matches. CDR1 and CDR2 from the germline V gene are GTSNPN and SVGIG (reference sequence). The CDR3 is 15 amino acids. CDR3 sequence reads: CAWMALARNTGELFF. For the CDR3, the DNA is TGTGCCTGGATGGCACTAGCGAGGAACACCGGGGAGCTGTTTTTT.

This clonotype was counted ten times or more. V is TRBV20-1 and J is TRBJ2-2; D is possibly TRBD2 (5 bases). The length of the CDR3 is 14 residues. The V end lost 1 base, the J end lost 2 bases, and 8 bases lay between the germline ends. The germline gives CDR1 DFQATT, CDR2 SNEGSKA (reference sequence). CDR3 protein: CSARGTYNTGELFF. CDR3 bases: TGCAGTGCTAGAGGGACTTATAACACCGGGGAGCTGTTTTTT.

At least ten counts were recorded for this clonotype. V usage is TRBV6-1 and J usage is TRBJ2-5; TRBD2 matches at 8 bases. The germline V gene encodes CDR1 MNHNS and CDR2 SASEGT. With 11 bases clipped from V and 1 base from J, the junction kept 12 bases outside the gene matches. The CDR3 spans 15 residues. The CDR3 here is CAGRSSGTSQETQYF. CDR3 sequence (DNA): TGTGCCGGCCGATCGTCCGGGACTAGCCAAGAGACCCAGTACTTC.

This clonotype turned up a few times. J is TRBJ2-7 and V is TRBV20-1; 9 bases line up with TRBD1. The germline CDR1 and CDR2 sequences are DFQATT and SNEGSKA (reference sequence). With V trimmed by 1 base and J by 0 bases, 4 bases remained unmatched. CDR3 size: 15 residues. In DNA, the CDR3 is TGCAGTGCTAGAGGGGGGACAGGGATCTCCTACGAGCAGTACTTC. This sequence encodes CSARGGTGISYEQYF.

Ten or more counts support this clonotype. V usage is TRBV6-6 and J usage is TRBJ1-5; D uncertain. The germline V gene has CDR1 MNHNY and CDR2 SVGAGI (reference sequence). V shed 7 bases and J shed 7 bases, with 11 bases lying between them. The CDR3 sequence is 12 residues long. This CDR3 reads CASTANEQPQHF. The CDR3 DNA reads TGTGCCAGCACCGCGAATGAGCAGCCCCAGCATTTT.

There are a few counts of this clonotype. The rearrangement joins TRBV5-4 to TRBJ2-5; 9 nucleotides line up with TRBD1. Germline CDR1 SGHNT, CDR2 YYREEE (reference sequence). The CDR3 length is 16 residues. Trimming took 3 bases from V and 2 from J; bases not matched to a gene: 8. CDR3 region: CASSSDRGGGQETQYF. DNA of the CDR3: TGTGCCAGCAGCTCGGACAGGGGAGGAGGACAAGAGACCCAGTACTTC.

The table lists this clonotype with a few counts. The rearrangement uses TRBV3-1 and TRBJ2-5, with unresolved D. V dropped 0 bases and J dropped 2 bases, with 7 bases sitting between them. This CDR3 contains 14 residues. Germline loops: CDR1 LGHDT, CDR2 YNNKEL (reference sequence). CDR3 residues: CASSQEPRQETQYF. The CDR3 nucleotides read TGTGCCAGCAGCCAAGAACCACGTCAAGAGACCCAGTACTTC.

The genes are TRBV5-1 and TRBJ2-1, with 9 bases lining up with TRBD2. V shed 0 bases and J 5 bases; nucleotides not matched to a gene: 3. This CDR3 region has 15 residues. Germline V gene sequence: CDR1 SGHRS, CDR2 YFSETQ. The CDR3: CASSLVASGDNEQFF. As DNA, the CDR3 is TGCGCCAGCAGCTTGGTGGCTAGCGGGGACAATGAGCAGTTCTTC. Based on the CDR3 plus reference TRBV5-1 and TRBJ2-1, the full variable domain is KAGVTQTPRYLIKTRGQQVTLSCSPISGHRSVSWYQQTPGQGLQFLFEYFSETQRNKGNFPGRFSGRQFSNSRSEMNVSTLELGDSALYLCASSLVASGDNEQFFGPGTRLTVL.

The gene calls are TRBV7-2 and TRBJ2-7; either TRBD1 or TRBD2 may fit D (5 bases each). V gave up 5 bases and J gave up 4 bases, with 12 bases separating them. Germline values: CDR1 SGHTA, CDR2 FQGNSA. The CDR3 totals 13 residues. The CDR3 sequence: CASSPGRPYEQYF. The CDR3, as DNA: TGTGCCAGCAGCCCGGGACGACCTTACGAGCAGTACTTC.

This clonotype was observed a handful of times. This chain links TRBV12-3 or TRBV12-4 with TRBJ1-1, with 8 bases lining up with TRBD1. V was clipped by 4 bases and J by 6 bases; unmatched bases: 4. This CDR3 is built from 13 residues. CDR3 DNA sequence: TGTGCCAGCAGTTCTCAACAGGGGGCTGAAGCTTTCTTT. Its translation: CASSSQQGAEAFF.

The chain recombines TRBV20-1 with TRBJ2-7; 9 positions agree with TRBD1. V lost 5 bases to trimming and J lost 1 base; unmatched junction nucleotides: 21. The length of the CDR3 is 19 residues. Germline V lookup: CDR1 DFQATT, CDR2 SNEGSKA (reference sequence). CDR3 DNA sequence: TGCAGTGCTGACCGTCTCCCGGGACAGGGATCCACTATATCCTACGAGCAGTACTTC. Protein: CSADRLPGQGSTISYEQYF.